A single sample is the source of the 3 T cell receptor beta chains below, sequenced in a study of beta chain features in type 1 diabetes. Every isolated RNA sample was fully reverse transcribed, so sequencing captured expressed TCRB transcripts. Sequencing was performed with immunoSEQ multiplex PCR; in TCRdb, only in-frame clones are kept and a portion is missing. The sample has more than 300,000 clones, around 9.3% seen once; the top ten hold 1%. Study results and limitations: Shortening that was moderate but significant affected the TCRB CDR3s of Type 1 diabetes patients in all four CD4+ subsets.

What these receptors recognize is not known. Source material: central memory CD4+ T cells from blood. The receptors were gathered from a man aged 30-40 years with type 1 diabetes.

There are a few counts of this clone. Other DNA sequences in this sample translate to the same CDR3. The chain recombines TRBV30 with TRBJ2-7; D unresolved. The germline V gene has CDR1 GTSNPN and CDR2 SVGIG (reference sequence). V lost 3 bases and J lost 3, with 9 bases in between. The CDR3 has 12 residues. The CDR3 loop reads CAWSPGGYEQYF. CDR3 sequence (DNA): TGTGCCTGGAGCCCAGGTGGCTACGAGCAGTACTTC.

The CDR3 bases are TGTGCCAGCAGCGGCGGGATGGGGGACAGCAATCAGCCCCAGCATTTT. Its translation is CASSGGMGDSNQPQHF. The gene calls are TRBV7-2 and TRBJ1-5, with D perhaps TRBD1 (5 bases). The V gene's germline CDR1 is SGHTA and CDR2 FQGNSA. The CDR3 has 16 amino acids. V was cut by 5 bases and J by 1 base, with 15 bases left in between.

The table lists this clone with many counts. V is TRBV28 and J is TRBJ1-2; weak D call: TRBD1 (5 bases). The CDR3 is 14 amino acids. Germline loops: CDR1 MDHEN, CDR2 SYDVKM. V lost 8 bases and J 4 bases, leaving 17 bases between the germline ends. CDR3 amino acids: CASHRGDGTYGYTF. The CDR3 nucleotides read TGTGCCAGCCACCGAGGAGACGGGACCTATGGCTACACCTTC.